One sample yielded the 4 T cell receptor beta chains listed below, sequenced in a study of blood T cell repertoires in COVID-19. Method: immunoSEQ multiplex PCR; TCRdb's copy keeps in-frame clones and lacks some. Of 350,000 or so clones detected, about nine tenths appear once; the ten largest clones hold 0.85% to 1.3%. Sequenced sample: PBMCs or T cells enriched from blood (not recorded which). The receptor source for this set is a woman aged 25 to 39 who had been exposed to COVID-19.

The V call is TRBV18, the J call TRBJ2-7, with D tentatively TRBD2 (5 bases). Trimming left V 3 bases short and J 6 bases short, with 15 bases between. The germline V gene has CDR1 KGHSH and CDR2 LQKENI. This CDR3 spans 14 amino acids. The chain's CDR3 is CASSPGLLPGEQYF. The DNA for the CDR3 is TGTGCCAGCTCACCCGGACTGCTCCCCGGCGAGCAGTACTTC.

This rearrangement joins TRBV10-1 to TRBJ2-7; D remains unclear. Trimming left V 4 bases short and J 2 bases short, with 6 bases between. Germline V gene data show CDR1 as WNHNN and CDR2 as SYGVQD (reference sequence). The CDR3 has 12 amino acids. DNA of the CDR3: TGCGCCAGCAGTGGTCCAGCCTACGAGCAGTACTTC. It encodes CASSGPAYEQYF.

This chain links TRBV15 with TRBJ1-2; D not resolved. The CDR3 sequence is 15 residues long. Trimming cost V 1 base and J 4 bases, with 13 bases left between them. Germline CDR1 LNHNV, CDR2 YYDKDF (reference sequence). The chain's CDR3 is CATSRGPTRGYGYTF. The CDR3, as DNA: TGTGCCACCAGCAGAGGCCCCACTAGAGGCTATGGCTACACCTTC. The full variable domain, its missing parts supplied by reference TRBV15 and TRBJ1-2, is DAMVIQNPRYQVTQFGKPVTLSCSQTLNHNVMYWYQQKSSQAPKLLFHYYDKDFNNEADTPDNFQSRRPNTSFCFLDIRSPGLGDTAMYLCATSRGPTRGYGYTFGSGTRLTVV.

CDR3 DNA sequence: TGTGCCAGCAGTTTGCCCAGGGTGTATAGCAATCAGCCCCAGCATTTT. It encodes CASSLPRVYSNQPQHF. This chain connects TRBV28 to TRBJ1-5; a possible D gene is TRBD1 (5 bases). Trimming pared 3 bases from V and 0 bases from J, leaving 12 bases between. CDR3 length equals 16 residues. Looked up from germline, CDR1 is MDHEN and CDR2 is SYDVKM.